The clone carrying this T cell receptor beta chain was observed many times. Investigators prepared the TCR beta libraries by applying iRepertoire HTBI primers and Arm-PCR of CDR3 regions. TCRdb re-derived calls from the multiplex PCR reads in MiXCR, one entry per CDR3 protein. The sample records 530,000 or so distinct CDR3 sequences, roughly a sixth being singletons. Documented time point: newly diagnosed GD, antithyroid drugs for less than 3 months. Extracted PBMC RNA gave rise to the TCR library. The data belong to a study of regulatory T cells in long-lasting Graves disease. This CDR3 spans 15 amino acids. CDR1 is MDHEN and CDR2 is SYDVKM in the germline V gene. The J segment lost 1 base and the V segment lost 5 bases, leaving 4 bases of the junction unmatched. These data were also filed under a second study, of T cells in Graves' hyperthyroidism and ophthalmopathy.

Source: peripheral blood mononuclear cells (PBMCs), taken at new diagnosis, from a patient treated with antithyroid drugs. This receptor was identified in a man aged 18 to 29 with Graves disease. The chain carries TRBV28 and TRBJ1-1; 10 nucleotides match TRBD1. The CDR3 here is CASSTWTGGNTEAFF. The CDR3 DNA sequence: TGTGCCAGCAGTACCTGGACAGGGGGGAACACTGAAGCTTTCTTT.